Listed below are T cell receptor beta chains from one sample, sequenced in a study of blood T cells in healthy people across ages. TCRdb independently ran MiXCR on the 5' RACE reads; one entry per CDR3 protein. The sample holds 650,000 or so distinct CDR3 sequences, over 40% seen once. Sequenced input: blood. These receptors all come from a woman of 80 years or more in good health. Both conserved end residues are part of each CDR3. D genes are given only for firm matches. Size is stated for part of the rows, as once, few or many counts, or as a class when the clone is expanded.

CDR3,DNA,size,J,D,V
CASSQEGSLNTEAFF,TGCGCCAGCAGCCAAGAAGGGAGCTTGAACACTGAAGCTTTCTTT,-,TRBJ1-1,-,TRBV4-1
CNARKDLNTEAFF,TGCAATGCTAGAAAGGACCTGAACACTGAAGCTTTCTTT,once,TRBJ1-1,-,TRBV20-1
CSARGGGQGSVGNEAFF,TGCAGTGCTAGAGGTGGGGGGCAAGGGTCGGTCGGGAATGAAGCTTTCTTT,-,TRBJ1-1,-,TRBV20-1
CSASRRDSYEQYF,TGCAGTGCTAGTCGGCGGGACTCCTACGAGCAGTACTTC,-,TRBJ2-7,-,TRBV20-1
CATSDPTSGAFNEQFF,TGTGCCACCAGTGACCCGACTAGCGGGGCCTTCAATGAGCAGTTCTTC,many,TRBJ2-1,TRBD2,TRBV24-1
CASSLWAGTENQPQHF,TGTGCCAGCAGCTTATGGGCCGGGACGGAGAATCAGCCCCAGCATTTT,-,TRBJ1-5,-,TRBV7-9
CASSQPGLASHNEQFF,TGTGCCAGCTCTCAACCGGGACTAGCGTCCCACAATGAGCAGTTCTTC,many,TRBJ2-1,TRBD2,TRBV18
CATKQTSGRAGTYEQYF,TGTGCCACCAAGCAGACTAGCGGGAGGGCCGGGACCTACGAGCAGTACTTC,many,TRBJ2-7,TRBD2,TRBV28
CASSLGVRTSGRNEQFF,TGTGCCAGCAGCTTAGGAGTCCGGACTAGCGGGAGAAATGAGCAGTTCTTC,-,TRBJ2-1,TRBD2,TRBV7-9
CASRDRGNSPLHF,TGTGCCAGCAGGGACAGGGGAAATTCACCCCTCCACTTT,many,TRBJ1-6,TRBD1,TRBV12-3/TRBV12-4
CASSAGTGNFGQPQHF,TGTGCCAGCAGCGCCGGGACAGGGAATTTCGGGCAGCCCCAGCATTTT,many,TRBJ1-5,TRBD1,TRBV27
CASKGLAGVQETQYF,TGCGCCAGCAAAGGACTAGCGGGAGTACAAGAGACCCAGTACTTC,-,TRBJ2-5,TRBD2,TRBV5-1
CARRSTGPGANVLTF,TGTGCCAGGAGATCAACAGGGCCTGGGGCCAACGTCCTGACTTTC,-,TRBJ2-6,-,TRBV2
CATGSPQDRGTDTQYF,TGTGCCACAGGGAGCCCTCAGGATCGCGGCACAGATACGCAGTATTTT,many,TRBJ2-3,-,TRBV2
CSARDGTSIYEQYF,TGCAGTGCTAGAGATGGGACTAGTATCTACGAGCAGTACTTC,many,TRBJ2-7,TRBD2,TRBV20-1
CASSLIRGNIQYF,TGTGCCAGCAGTTTAATCAGGGGAAACATTCAGTACTTC,-,TRBJ2-4,-,TRBV12-3/TRBV12-4
CASSQEGRGEAFF,TGTGCCAGCAGCCAAGAAGGGAGGGGGGAAGCTTTCTTT,many,TRBJ1-1,-,TRBV3-1
CSAKVGGTDTQYF,TGCAGTGCTAAAGTCGGCGGCACAGATACGCAGTATTTT,many,TRBJ2-3,-,TRBV20-1
CASLSRTDTQYF,TGTGCTAGCCTATCCCGCACAGATACGCAGTATTTT,many,TRBJ2-3,-,TRBV11-2
CSVGTGEQYF,TGCAGCGTGGGAACGGGCGAGCAGTACTTC,-,TRBJ2-7,-,TRBV29-1
CASSLRAGYLGNEQFF,TGTGCCAGCAGCTTAAGGGCGGGGTATCTGGGGAATGAGCAGTTCTTC,-,TRBJ2-1,-,TRBV11-2
CASSFGAGPSYNEQFF,TGCGCCAGCAGCTTCGGGGCGGGGCCCTCCTACAATGAGCAGTTCTTC,once,TRBJ2-1,-,TRBV5-1
CAISEGTGHQETQYF,TGTGCCATCAGTGAAGGGACAGGGCATCAAGAGACCCAGTACTTC,-,TRBJ2-5,TRBD1,TRBV10-3
CASGTSGSWADTQYF,TGTGCCAGCGGGACTAGCGGGAGCTGGGCAGATACGCAGTATTTT,-,TRBJ2-3,TRBD2,TRBV7-2
CASSLSPGELFF,TGTGCCAGCAGTTTATCCCCCGGGGAGCTGTTTTTT,few,TRBJ2-2,-,TRBV28
CARTGGHNEKLFF,TGTGCCCGGACAGGGGGGCATAATGAAAAACTGTTTTTT,few,TRBJ1-4,-,TRBV21-1
CASSTGASSYEQYF,TGCGCCAGCAGCACAGGGGCGAGCTCCTACGAGCAGTACTTC,-,TRBJ2-7,TRBD1,TRBV5-1
CASSLAVGGTEAFF,TGCGCCAGCAGCTTGGCCGTAGGGGGCACTGAAGCTTTCTTT,-,TRBJ1-1,-,TRBV5-1
CASSSLGGWDSPLHF,TGTGCCAGCAGTAGTCTAGGGGGCTGGGATTCACCCCTCCACTTT,many,TRBJ1-6,TRBD1,TRBV25-1
CASSSRDRGETQYF,TGCGCCAGCAGCTCCCGGGACAGGGGAGAGACCCAGTACTTC,-,TRBJ2-5,TRBD1,TRBV5-1
CAISLGAGRAYEQYF,TGTGCCATCAGCTTAGGGGCGGGACGGGCCTACGAGCAGTACTTC,-,TRBJ2-7,-,TRBV7-9
CANGSSGTNQETQYF,TGTGCCAACGGATCTAGTGGGACAAACCAAGAGACCCAGTACTTC,-,TRBJ2-5,-,TRBV5-5
CASSTGTSGRAGLTDTQYF,TGTGCCAGCAGCACCGGGACTAGCGGGAGGGCTGGCTTAACAGATACGCAGTATTTT,once,TRBJ2-3,-,TRBV21-1
CSVPTGHYSGANVLTF,TGCAGTGTCCCGACAGGCCATTACTCTGGGGCCAACGTCCTGACTTTC,many,TRBJ2-6,-,TRBV20-1
CASSLQWGGYGYTF,TGTGCCAGCAGCCTACAGTGGGGGGGATATGGCTACACCTTC,-,TRBJ1-2,-,TRBV28
CASSQDIGGVEQYF,TGTGCCAGCAGCCAAGATATTGGTGGTGTCGAGCAGTACTTC,-,TRBJ2-7,-,TRBV4-2
CSVEDFTDTQYF,TGCAGCGTTGAAGACTTCACAGATACGCAGTATTTT,-,TRBJ2-3,-,TRBV29-1
CASTRGDEQFF,TGTGCCAGTACCCGGGGTGATGAGCAGTTCTTC,-,TRBJ2-1,-,TRBV7-2
CAISESTGFSYEQYF,TGTGCCATCAGTGAGTCAACCGGCTTCTCCTACGAGCAGTACTTC,-,TRBJ2-7,-,TRBV10-3
CASSFSLRPRETQYF,TGTGCCAGCAGCTTCTCCCTACGACCAAGGGAGACCCAGTACTTC,many,TRBJ2-5,-,TRBV7-2
CASSPGQAIIHTQYF,TGCGCCAGCAGCCCAGGACAGGCAATCATCCATACGCAGTATTTT,few,TRBJ2-3,TRBD1,TRBV5-1
CASRDTGKVTYEQYF,TGTGCCAGCAGGGACACAGGGAAAGTTACCTACGAGCAGTACTTC,-,TRBJ2-7,-,TRBV6-6
CASSLSYGVGNTGELFF,TGTGCCAGCAGTTTATCGTATGGTGTAGGGAACACCGGGGAGCTGTTTTTT,once,TRBJ2-2,-,TRBV27
CASSFGGGGDTQYF,TGTGCCAGCAGTTTCGGGGGGGGAGGAGATACGCAGTATTTT,many,TRBJ2-3,TRBD2,TRBV12-3/TRBV12-4
CSVRGHNEQFF,TGCAGCGTCAGGGGGCACAATGAGCAGTTCTTC,once,TRBJ2-1,TRBD1,TRBV29-1
CASSLGVGPYNEQFF,TGTGCCAGCAGCTTGGGAGTGGGCCCTTACAATGAGCAGTTCTTC,many,TRBJ2-1,-,TRBV7-3
CAWSVGRNSPLHF,TGTGCCTGGAGCGTCGGTCGGAATTCACCCCTCCACTTT,few,TRBJ1-6,-,TRBV30
CALRQGWTGELFF,TGTGCCCTTAGACAGGGGTGGACCGGGGAGCTGTTTTTT,few,TRBJ2-2,TRBD1,TRBV12-3/TRBV12-4
CASSRQADTGELFF,TGTGCCAGCAGTAGGCAGGCGGACACCGGGGAGCTGTTTTTT,-,TRBJ2-2,-,TRBV27
CASSRDLRNTGELFF,TGTGCCAGCAGCAGGGACCTGCGAAACACCGGGGAGCTGTTTTTT,-,TRBJ2-2,-,TRBV7-2
CASAIQGATNEKLFF,TGTGCCAGCGCGATACAGGGGGCTACTAATGAAAAACTGTTTTTT,few,TRBJ1-4,TRBD1,TRBV12-3/TRBV12-4
CASNFRDRGAFF,TGTGCCAGCAATTTCAGGGACAGGGGAGCTTTCTTT,-,TRBJ1-1,TRBD1,TRBV28
CASSSSGYTF,TGTGCCAGCAGTTCATCTGGCTACACCTTC,many,TRBJ1-2,-,TRBV28
CASRTGSGETQYF,TGCGCCAGCAGGACAGGGTCGGGGGAGACCCAGTACTTC,-,TRBJ2-5,TRBD1,TRBV5-1
CASSSEPPYEQYF,TGTGCCAGCAGTAGTGAGCCCCCCTACGAGCAGTACTTC,-,TRBJ2-7,-,TRBV6-5